The TCR beta chain under discussion was sequenced for a study of human T cells and chemical hapten exposure. Noted time point: patch test 3, about 24 weeks after DPC sensitization. Treatment reported: therapeutic diphenylcyclopropenone sensitization with weekly scalp DPC. Patch tests were applied only after blood draws. TCRdb reprocessed the RACE reads with MiXCR, giving one entry per CDR3 protein. The data hold approximately 90,000 distinct CDR3 sequences, with roughly a quarter observed a single time. The CDR3 covers 17 residues. V lost 0 bases and J 2 bases, leaving 18 bases between the germline ends. Germline-derived CDR1 and CDR2 are DFQATT and SNEGSKA (reference sequence).

The sample consisted of whole blood, taken in connection with sensitization to the hapten diphenylcyclopropenone (DPC). The chain recombines TRBV20-1 with TRBJ2-3; no reliable D call. This TCR was recovered from a man between 35 and 55 years old with alopecia areata. Some clones in this sample may be carry-over from other donors' samples. CDR3 bases: TGCAGTGCTAGAGACTTTATGTTAGGCCCATCCACAGATACGCAGTATTTT. Its translation is CSARDFMLGPSTDTQYF.